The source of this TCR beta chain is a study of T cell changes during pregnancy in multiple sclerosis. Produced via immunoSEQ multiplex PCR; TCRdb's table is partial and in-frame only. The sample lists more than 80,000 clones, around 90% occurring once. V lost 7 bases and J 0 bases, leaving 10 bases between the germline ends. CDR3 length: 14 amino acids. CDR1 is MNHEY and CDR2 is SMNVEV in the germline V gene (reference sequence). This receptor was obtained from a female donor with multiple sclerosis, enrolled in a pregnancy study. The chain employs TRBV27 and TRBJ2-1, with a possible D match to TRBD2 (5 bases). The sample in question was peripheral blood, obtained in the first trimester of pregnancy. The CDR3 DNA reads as TGTGCCAGCACCCCGGGGAGCTCCTACAATGAGCAGTTCTTC. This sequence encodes CASTPGSSYNEQFF.